The 11 T cell receptor beta chains listed next were all sequenced from one sample in a study of neurological immune-mediated disorders. MiXCR was run by TCRdb on the 5' RACE reads, yielding one entry per CDR3 protein. The table shows approximately 18,000 distinct CDR3 sequences, with 3.5% occurring only once. Sequencing was performed on CD8+ T cells from blood. Receptors originate from a woman aged 40 to 50 in good health.

Many counts were recorded for this clonotype. This chain's CDR3 is CASSQEGQITYEQYF. The CDR3 DNA sequence: TGTGCCAGCAGCCAAGAGGGACAAATAACCTACGAGCAGTACTTC. This chain links TRBV4-2 with TRBJ2-7; tentatively, D is TRBD1 (6 bases). The length of the CDR3 is 15 residues. Deletions cut 0 bases from V and 2 bases from J, with 11 bases between. Germline loops: CDR1 LGHNA, CDR2 YNFKEQ.

This clonotype was counted ten times or more. The V and J genes are TRBV5-1 and TRBJ1-3; no firm D call. The CDR3 contains 16 residues. V was clipped by 0 bases and J by 0 bases, with 10 bases between them. CDR1 SGHRS and CDR2 YFSETQ come from the germline V gene. The CDR3: CASSLEDPSSGNTIYF. The CDR3, as DNA: TGCGCCAGCAGCTTGGAAGACCCAAGCTCTGGAAACACCATATATTTT.

This clonotype was picked up many times. V gene TRBV21-1 combines with J gene TRBJ2-7; TRBD1 was called by the table and not checked on the DNA. TRBV21-1 is a recognized pseudogene. The CDR3 contains 15 residues. This CDR3 is CASSNLRQGTHEQYF. DNA for the CDR3: TGTGCCAGCAGCAACCTTCGACAGGGAACCCACGAGCAGTACTTC.

Many counts were recorded for this clonotype. The rearrangement uses TRBV10-3 and TRBJ1-3; D gene ambiguous. Trimming took 4 bases from V and 0 from J, leaving 13 bases between them. The CDR3 has 16 amino acids. CDR1 is ENHRY and CDR2 is SYGVKD in the germline V gene. The CDR3 sequence: CAISAIGENSGNTIYF. The CDR3 DNA reads as TGTGCCATCAGTGCCATCGGAGAGAACTCTGGAAACACCATATATTTT.

This clonotype was seen at least ten times. The chain links TRBV20-1 to TRBJ2-1; D call uncertain. The V end lost 1 base, the J end lost 6 bases, and 22 bases lay between the germline ends. There are 17 residues in the CDR3. In germline, CDR1 is DFQATT, CDR2 SNEGSKA (reference sequence). Written as DNA, the CDR3 is TGCAGTGCTAGAGGTTACCGTGAAGGATCGGGTGGCAATGAGCAGTTCTTC. Protein sequence: CSARGYREGSGGNEQFF.

The table lists this clonotype with many counts. This chain links TRBV10-3 with TRBJ2-2; 14 bases are a match to TRBD2. Germline V gene sequence: CDR1 ENHRY, CDR2 SYGVKD. The V and J ends lost 5 bases and 3 bases, in that order; junction bases with no gene match: 8. The length of the CDR3 is 18 residues. CDR3 DNA: TGTGCCATCAGTCCCGGGACTAGCGGGAGAGTATACACCGGGGAGCTGTTTTTT. It yields the protein CAISPGTSGRVYTGELFF.

This clonotype was seen repeatedly, ten times or more. The chain uses TRBV5-1 and TRBJ2-4; 11 nucleotides match TRBD2. The CDR3 covers 16 residues. Germline assignment: CDR1 SGHRS and CDR2 YFSETQ. V shed 0 bases and J 8 bases; nucleotides not matched to a gene: 7. In DNA, the CDR3 is TGCGCCAGCAGCTTGGAAGCTAGCGGGGGGCTGGACATTCAGTACTTC. Amino acids: CASSLEASGGLDIQYF.

Regarding this clonotype: A much larger clone lies one base from this, so it may be a read error. The rearrangement joins TRBV7-7 to TRBJ2-5; 7 nucleotides line up with TRBD2. The J segment lost 1 base and the V segment lost 4 bases, leaving 6 bases of the junction unmatched. This CDR3 spans 15 amino acids. Germline lookup yields CDR1 SSHAT and CDR2 FNYEAQ (reference sequence). The DNA for the CDR3 is TGTGCCAGCAGCTATCGGGGAGGGTCCCAAGAGACCCAGTACTTC. This encodes CASSYRGGSQETQYF.

In this sample, this clonotype turned up many times. The chain uses TRBV11-2 and TRBJ2-7, with 9 bases that match TRBD1. The CDR3 totals 13 residues. CDR1 and CDR2 (germline): SGHAT, FQNNGV. V lost 5 bases, J lost 3 bases, and 2 bases stayed unmatched. The CDR3 DNA reads TGTGCCAGCAGCCGGGACAGGGACTACGAGCAGTACTTC. Protein sequence: CASSRDRDYEQYF.

The sample holds many counts of this clonotype. This chain joins TRBV9 and TRBJ1-5, with D perhaps matching TRBD1 (5 bases). Trimming removed 4 bases at V and 3 bases at J, with 11 bases between. The germline V gene has CDR1 SGDLS and CDR2 YYNGEE. The CDR3 is 14 residues long. The chain's CDR3 is CASSPGQTNQPQHF. CDR3 nucleotide sequence: TGTGCCAGCAGCCCAGGACAAACCAATCAGCCCCAGCATTTT.

This clonotype was observed many times. The chain joins TRBV6-5 to TRBJ1-1; TRBD1 might be the D (5 bases). The germline gives CDR1 MNHEY, CDR2 SVGAGI. The CDR3 runs 14 residues. V was pared by 0 bases and J by 2 bases, with 7 bases between. The CDR3 protein is CASSYSGGNTEAFF. The CDR3 region has the DNA TGTGCCAGCAGTTACTCTGGGGGAAACACTGAAGCTTTCTTT.